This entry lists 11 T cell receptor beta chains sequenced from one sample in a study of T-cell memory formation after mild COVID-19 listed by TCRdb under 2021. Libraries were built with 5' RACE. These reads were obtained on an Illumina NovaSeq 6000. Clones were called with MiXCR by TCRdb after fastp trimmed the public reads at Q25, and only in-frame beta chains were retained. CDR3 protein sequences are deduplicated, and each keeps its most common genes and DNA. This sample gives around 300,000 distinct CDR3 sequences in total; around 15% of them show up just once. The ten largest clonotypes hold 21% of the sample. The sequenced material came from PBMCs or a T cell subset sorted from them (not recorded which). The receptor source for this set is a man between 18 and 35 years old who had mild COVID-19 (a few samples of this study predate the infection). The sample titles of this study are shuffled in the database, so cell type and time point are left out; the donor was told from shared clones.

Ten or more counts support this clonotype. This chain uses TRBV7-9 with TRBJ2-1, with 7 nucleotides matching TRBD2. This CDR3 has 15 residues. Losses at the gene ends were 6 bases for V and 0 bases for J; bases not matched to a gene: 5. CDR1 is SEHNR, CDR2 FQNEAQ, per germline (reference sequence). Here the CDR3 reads CASSLRGSSYNEQFF. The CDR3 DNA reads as TGTGCCAGCAGTTTGCGGGGGAGCTCCTACAATGAGCAGTTCTTC. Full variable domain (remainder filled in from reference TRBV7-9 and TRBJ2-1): DTGVSQNPRHKITKRGQNVTFRCDPISEHNRLYWYRQTLGQGPEFLTYFQNEAQLEKSRLLSDRFSAERPKGSFSTLEIQRTEQGDSAMYLCASSLRGSSYNEQFFGPGTRLTVL.

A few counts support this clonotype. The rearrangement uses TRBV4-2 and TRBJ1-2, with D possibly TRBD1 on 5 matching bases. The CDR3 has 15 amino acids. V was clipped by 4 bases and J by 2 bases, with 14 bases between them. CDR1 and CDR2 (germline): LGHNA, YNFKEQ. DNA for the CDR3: TGTGCCAGCAGCCCGGGGCAGGGTCTAAACTATGGCTACACCTTC. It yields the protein CASSPGQGLNYGYTF.

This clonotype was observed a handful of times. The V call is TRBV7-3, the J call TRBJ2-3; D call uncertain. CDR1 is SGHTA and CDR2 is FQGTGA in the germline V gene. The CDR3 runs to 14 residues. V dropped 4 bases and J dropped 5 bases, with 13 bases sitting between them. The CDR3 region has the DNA TGTGCCAGCAGCTCCTTAGCCGGGTTAGATACGCAGTATTTT. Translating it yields CASSSLAGLDTQYF.

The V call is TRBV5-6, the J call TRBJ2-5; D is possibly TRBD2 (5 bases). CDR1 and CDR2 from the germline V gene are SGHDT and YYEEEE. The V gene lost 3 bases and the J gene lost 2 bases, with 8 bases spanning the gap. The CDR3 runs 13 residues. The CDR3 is CASSSDWQETQYF. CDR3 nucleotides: TGTGCCAGCAGCTCGGACTGGCAAGAGACCCAGTACTTC.

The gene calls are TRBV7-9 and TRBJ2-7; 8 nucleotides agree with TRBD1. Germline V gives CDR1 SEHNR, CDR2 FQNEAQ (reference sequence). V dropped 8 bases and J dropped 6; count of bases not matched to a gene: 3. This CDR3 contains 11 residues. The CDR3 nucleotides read TGTGCCAGCGGCAGGGGGCCCGAGCAGTACGTC. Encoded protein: CASGRGPEQYV.

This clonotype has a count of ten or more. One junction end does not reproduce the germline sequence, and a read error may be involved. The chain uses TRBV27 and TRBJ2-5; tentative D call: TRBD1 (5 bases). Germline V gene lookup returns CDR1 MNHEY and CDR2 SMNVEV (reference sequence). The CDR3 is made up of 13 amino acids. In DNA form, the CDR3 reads TGTGCCAGCAGCCCGACGATAGGGGTCCTTCGTTATTTC. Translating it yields CASSPTIGVLRYF.

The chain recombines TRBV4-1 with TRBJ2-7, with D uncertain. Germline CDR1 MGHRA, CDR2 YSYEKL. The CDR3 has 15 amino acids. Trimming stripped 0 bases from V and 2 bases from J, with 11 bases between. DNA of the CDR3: TGCGCCAGCAGCCAAGAGGCCACCAGCCCCTACGAGCAGTACTTC. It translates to CASSQEATSPYEQYF.

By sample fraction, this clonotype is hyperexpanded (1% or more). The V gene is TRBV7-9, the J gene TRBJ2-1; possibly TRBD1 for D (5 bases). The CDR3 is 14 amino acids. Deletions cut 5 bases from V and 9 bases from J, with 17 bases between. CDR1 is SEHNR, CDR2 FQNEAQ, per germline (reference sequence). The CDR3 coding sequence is TGTGCCAGCAGCCCAAGGGCAGGGAAGGGTGAGCAGTTCTTC. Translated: CASSPRAGKGEQFF.

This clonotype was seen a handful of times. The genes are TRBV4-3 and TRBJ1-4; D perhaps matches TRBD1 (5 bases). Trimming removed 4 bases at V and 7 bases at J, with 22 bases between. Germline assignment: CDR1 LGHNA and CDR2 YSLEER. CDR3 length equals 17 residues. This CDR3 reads CASSPFTSSTGGEKLFF. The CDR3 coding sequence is TGCGCCAGCAGCCCCTTTACCTCATCGACGGGGGGTGAAAAACTGTTTTTT.

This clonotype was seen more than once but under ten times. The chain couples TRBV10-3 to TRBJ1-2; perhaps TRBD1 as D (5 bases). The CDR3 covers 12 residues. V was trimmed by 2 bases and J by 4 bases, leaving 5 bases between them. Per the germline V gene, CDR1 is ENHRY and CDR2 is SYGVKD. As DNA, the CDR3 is TGTGCCATCAGTGAGGACAGCTATGGCTACACCTTC. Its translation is CAISEDSYGYTF.

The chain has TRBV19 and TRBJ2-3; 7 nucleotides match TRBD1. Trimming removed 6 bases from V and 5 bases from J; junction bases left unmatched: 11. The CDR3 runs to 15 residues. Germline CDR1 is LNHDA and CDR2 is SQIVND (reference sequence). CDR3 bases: TGTGCCAGTAGGTCGACCGGGACAGCAAAAGATACGCAGTATTTT. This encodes CASRSTGTAKDTQYF. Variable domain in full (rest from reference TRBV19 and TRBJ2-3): DGGITQSPKYLFRKEGQNVTLSCEQNLNHDAMYWYRQDPGQGLRLIYYSQIVNDFQKGDIAEGYSVSREKKESFPLTVTSAQKNPTAFYLCASRSTGTAKDTQYFGPGTRLTVL.